This T cell receptor (beta chain) stems from a study of blood T cell repertoires in COVID-19 (dated by TCRdb to about 2020). Context from the whole study: The collaborator samples originated in the United States, Italy and Spain and spanned the acute and convalescent phases of COVID-19. The prospective study material was composed of cDNA or gDNA derived from T cells, B-cell-depleted T cells, or PBMCs. The dataset comprised deeply sampled blood TCRbeta repertoires from subjects exposed to, actively infected with, or recovered from COVID-19. A freely available public database, intended as a resource for researchers studying the immune response to SARS-CoV-2, is where the repertoires were released. Samples came from the ongoing ImmuneRACE study (first 160 participants) plus 1,254 subjects from 6 global collaborators. Nearly every sample came with metadata listing a de-identified subject ID, COVID-19 status, age in years and sex. Where available, HLA class I and class II types were obtained from metadata supplied by the sample provider rather than from assay-based typing.

Sequences SGHAT (CDR1) and FQNNGV (CDR2) are obtained from the germline V gene. Trimming leaves V shorter by 0 bases and J shorter by 1 base, with the junction holding 5 bases beyond the gene matches. From the cysteine through the phenylalanine, the CDR3 covers 16 amino acids. The only DNA kept is the CDR3, 48 bases in frame from the first base. Each collaborating institution followed its own protocols to collect whole blood in K2EDTA tubes. Collaborator samples were shipped for TCRbeta analysis as frozen whole blood, isolated PBMCs, or DNA extracted from either sample type. Note on this clone: Its recognized antigen is unknown. It has no much larger one-base neighbor in the sample; base qualities were not kept.

What the work shows at the level of the full study, not this receptor alone: The amount of clinical and demographic metadata varied by source and participant and was provided uncurated.

TCRbeta CDR3 regions were amplified from genomic DNA using the immunoSEQ Assay, a bias-controlled multiplex PCR. Under the source paper's analysis protocol: The number of nucleated cells in each sample was estimated from the amplification of reference gene primers within the assay. To quantify the absolute abundance of each unique TCRbeta CDR3 rearrangement, sequence reads were collapsed and filtered. For each sample, productive Simpson clonality was calculated as the square root of Simpson's diversity index over productive rearrangements. The table was pulled from immuneACCESS by TCRdb, which kept in-frame rearrangements only. Such tables lose some clones; where checked, under half of the loss comes from unresolved V genes, and the rest has no known cause. Clonal size and the V and J genes are those of that table, whereas D and trimming came from the DNA. Counted in this sample were approximately 90,000 clones; roughly 80% of them appeared once. The biggest ten clones account for about 23% of the sample.

The chain is made from TRBV11-2 and TRBJ1-1, with 7 central nucleotides matching TRBD1. Material for sequencing was peripheral blood. The source is an elderly man with active or convalescent COVID-19. The CDR3 reads CASSLDRRTGNTEAFF. The base sequence is TGTGCCAGCAGCTTAGATCGACGGACAGGGAACACTGAAGCTTTCTTT.